This T cell receptor (beta chain) was recovered during a study of Graves' ophthalmopathy and Graves' hyperthyroidism. Study-level points and caveats: Forecasting of ophthalmopathy progression by the model achieved around 71% sensitivity and roughly 78% specificity.

TCR beta CDR3 amplification used RNA transcripts. HTBI primers were employed in first-round RT-PCR, then a second-round multiplex PCR followed. TCRdb re-derived calls from the multiplex PCR reads in MiXCR, one entry per CDR3 protein. Among about 390,000 distinct CDR3 sequences listed, just over 15% were seen once. This clonotype was counted ten times or more. Its target is not known. Fresh peripheral blood (over 9.5 ml) yielded the PBMCs. The CDR3 length is 15 residues. Germline loops: CDR1 MNHEY, CDR2 SVGAGI. Trimming left V 3 bases short and J 5 bases short, with 16 bases between. This TCR was sampled from a woman aged 18-30 years with stable Graves' hyperthyroidism. The sequenced material came from peripheral blood. The J gene is TRBJ2-5, the V gene TRBV6-5, with D possibly TRBD1 on 7 matching bases. CDR3 sequence: CASSYSETGRETQYF. CDR3 sequence (DNA): TGTGCCAGCAGTTATTCGGAGACAGGGAGGGAGACCCAGTACTTC.